This TCR beta chain was captured in a study of cytomegalovirus exposure and HLA in healthy donors. Study information: Approximately 180 million T cells yielded roughly 120 million unique TCR beta sequences, as an earlier analysis found. HLA-typed donors contributed around 82 million unique TCRs, which were held in an early data release.

The PCR made use of 60 Vbeta and 13 Jbeta primers. In the original workflow: As a later analysis found, there were about 80 million unique TCR beta chains, of which some 10 million were shared. The method was immunoSEQ multiplex PCR; TCRdb's version includes in-frame clones alone and lacks a portion of them. V, J and clone size were drawn from that table, and D and trimming were deduced from the DNA. The table includes 250,000 or so clones, about 90% detected once. V shed 5 bases and J shed 2 bases, with 7 bases lying between them. The length of the CDR3 is 12 residues. The germline gives CDR1 MDHEN, CDR2 SYDVKM. A remark on this clone: Its antigen is undetermined.

Findings and limits, study-wide: Near-uniform donor sequencing depth was presumed by presence/absence analyses.

The chain combines TRBV28 with TRBJ2-7; D uncertain. This TCR was recovered from a girl aged 2 to 9 in good health and CMV-seronegative. Sequences were obtained from PBMCs. The CDR3 nucleotides are TGTGCCAGCAGTCCCTCCCCCTACGAGCAGTACTTC. It codes for CASSPSPYEQYF.